Below, 12 T cell receptor beta chains from the same sample are listed, as sequenced in a study of cytomegalovirus exposure and HLA in healthy donors. 60 Vbeta and 13 Jbeta primers were used in PCR. The protocol was immunoSEQ multiplex PCR, while the TCRdb copy is restricted to in-frame clones and leaves out a portion. This sample carries approximately 250,000 clones, approximately 84% of them seen once, and the ten largest clones take around 0.22%. Sequencing was done on a sample of PBMCs. Receptors originate from a girl aged 2 to 9 in good health and CMV-seronegative.

The chain carries TRBV7-3 and TRBJ2-1; TRBD2 aligns across 8 bases. Germline V lookup: CDR1 SGHTA, CDR2 FQGTGA. Unmatched junction bases numbered 17, after V lost 4 bases and J lost 9 bases. The CDR3 loop spans 17 amino acids. CDR3 nucleotides: TGTGCCAGCAGCTCGACTCGAAGGGGGTTAGCGGGGAGTGAGCAGTTCTTC. Translation: CASSSTRRGLAGSEQFF.

The genes are TRBV6-5 and TRBJ2-1; D uncertain. Germline assignment: CDR1 MNHEY and CDR2 SVGAGI. The V and J ends lost 0 bases and 10 bases respectively, with 13 bases between them. The CDR3 loop spans 14 amino acids. This CDR3 reads CASSYSLWQWEQFF. The CDR3 DNA reads TGTGCCAGCAGTTACTCTTTATGGCAGTGGGAGCAGTTCTTC.

This clone was seen a few times. The same CDR3 can be traced to other DNA sequences in this sample. The chain has TRBV7-9 and TRBJ2-2; 8 bases line up with TRBD2. Germline values: CDR1 SEHNR, CDR2 FQNEAQ (reference sequence). The CDR3 runs 15 residues. V shed 3 bases, J shed 1 base, and the junction held 1 base outside the gene matches. The CDR3 region is CASSLAGGNTGELFF. CDR3 DNA sequence: TGTGCCAGCAGCTTGGCGGGGGGGAACACCGGGGAGCTGTTTTTT.

The rearrangement links TRBV5-5 to TRBJ1-5, with 7 bases lining up with TRBD1. CDR1 and CDR2 (germline): SGHKS, YYEKEE (reference sequence). J was trimmed by 6 bases and V by 1 base; bases with no gene match: 7. The CDR3 loop spans 15 amino acids. The CDR3 is CASSLYDRVFQPQHF. The DNA of the CDR3 is TGTGCCAGCAGCTTGTATGACAGGGTTTTTCAGCCCCAGCATTTT.

The chain combines TRBV12-5 with TRBJ2-7; 9 nucleotides line up with TRBD2. The CDR3 length is 14 residues. V dropped 6 bases and J dropped 1; count of bases not matched to a gene: 4. Germline V gene sequence: CDR1 LGHNT, CDR2 FRNRAP. CDR3 sequence reads: CASGRLAASYEQYF. The CDR3 nucleotides are TGTGCTAGTGGCCGACTAGCGGCGTCCTACGAGCAGTACTTC.

The rearrangement uses TRBV5-6 and TRBJ2-4, with a possible D match to TRBD2 (5 bases). Germline assignment: CDR1 SGHDT and CDR2 YYEEEE. The CDR3 sequence is 19 residues long. The V gene lost 1 base and the J gene lost 3 bases, with 23 bases spanning the gap. The CDR3 nucleotides are TGTGCCAGCAGCTTGCGAAGGTCGGGTGCCCTTGGAGGCAAAAACATTCAGTACTTC. The encoded protein is CASSLRRSGALGGKNIQYF.

The genes are TRBV2 and TRBJ2-1, with 7 nucleotides matching TRBD2. The CDR3 loop spans 14 amino acids. The trim removed 1 base at V and 7 bases at J, leaving 4 bases unmatched. Per the germline V gene, CDR1 is SNHLY and CDR2 is FYNNEI. CDR3 bases: TGTGCCAGCAGTGAAGTGGCTAGCGGTAATGAGCAGTTCTTC. Amino acid sequence: CASSEVASGNEQFF.

The chain couples TRBV9 to TRBJ2-2; D gene ambiguous. Between the trimmed V and J ends, which lost 0 bases and 3 bases, there was a span of 12 bases. From germline, CDR1 is SGDLS and CDR2 YYNGEE. The CDR3 length is 16 residues. CDR3 residues: CASSVELTSYTGELFF. CDR3 DNA sequence: TGTGCCAGCAGCGTAGAACTAACGTCCTACACCGGGGAGCTGTTTTTT.

V is TRBV19 and J is TRBJ1-2, with D unresolved. From germline, CDR1 is LNHDA and CDR2 SQIVND (reference sequence). Trimming shortened V by 3 bases and J by 3 bases, and 11 bases separated the two germline ends. The CDR3 covers 14 residues. The CDR3 here is CASSIVIRDYGYTF. As DNA, the CDR3 is TGTGCCAGTAGTATCGTTATTCGGGACTATGGCTACACCTTC.

The chain joins TRBV5-5 to TRBJ2-1; D gene unclear. The CDR3 runs to 14 residues. V was cut by 0 bases and J by 5 bases, with 9 bases left in between. The V gene's germline CDR1 is SGHKS and CDR2 YYEKEE (reference sequence). The CDR3 nucleotides are TGTGCCAGCAGCTTGGGACTGTTAAACAATGAGCAGTTCTTC. Protein product: CASSLGLLNNEQFF. The full variable domain, completed using reference TRBV5-5 and TRBJ2-1, is DAGVTQSPTHLIKTRGQQVTLRCSPISGHKSVSWYQQVLGQGPQFIFQYYEKEERGRGNFPDRFSARQFPNYSSELNVNALLLGDSALYLCASSLGLLNNEQFFGPGTRLTVL.

The V call is TRBV4-2, the J call TRBJ2-5; the match to TRBD2 covers 14 bases. The better agreement between TRBJ2-7 and the DNA end casts doubt on the J call. The germline CDR1 and CDR2 sequences are LGHNA and YNFKEQ. This CDR3 has 19 residues. In nucleotides, the CDR3 is TGTGCCAGCAGCCAAGATCCCTACCGGACTAGCGGGAGGTTATACGAGCAGTACTTC. Its translation: CASSQDPYRTSGRLYEQYF.

The rearrangement joins TRBV5-8 to TRBJ1-3, with no clear D. This CDR3 spans 16 amino acids. Germline loops: CDR1 SGHTS, CDR2 YDEGEE. V dropped 3 bases and J dropped 0 bases, with 13 bases sitting between them. CDR3 protein: CASSSWAGSSGNTIYF. CDR3 coding DNA: TGTGCCAGCAGCTCCTGGGCGGGTAGCTCTGGAAACACCATATATTTT.